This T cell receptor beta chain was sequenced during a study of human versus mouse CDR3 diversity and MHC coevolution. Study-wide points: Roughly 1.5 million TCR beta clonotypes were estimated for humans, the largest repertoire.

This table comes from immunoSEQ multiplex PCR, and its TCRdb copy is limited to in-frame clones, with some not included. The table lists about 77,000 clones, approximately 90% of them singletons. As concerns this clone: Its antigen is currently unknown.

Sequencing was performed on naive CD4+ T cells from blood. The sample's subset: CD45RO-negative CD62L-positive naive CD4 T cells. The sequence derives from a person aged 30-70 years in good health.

CDR3 sequence reads: CASSQSSGGETQYF. The CDR3 region has the DNA TGTGCCAGCAGTCAATCCTCAGGGGGAGAGACCCAGTACTTC. The rearrangement links TRBV7-2 to TRBJ2-5; 7 bases match TRBD1. V gave up 6 bases and J gave up 4 bases; unmatched junction bases: 8. The CDR3 has 14 residues. In germline, CDR1 is SGHTA, CDR2 FQGNSA.